Below, one T cell receptor beta chain is given with its context. As defined, naive CD8 cells were CD45RO-negative and positively selected for CCR7, with terminally differentiated effector memory CD45RA+ cells excluded. Profiled with immunoSEQ multiplex PCR; TCRdb holds only in-frame clones, not every one. The table shows about 2.1 million clones, with 80% to 95% occurring only once. These data are taken from a study of shared clonotypes between healthy human individuals. The CDR3 sequence is 15 residues long. CDR1 and CDR2 (germline): MGHDK, SYGVNS. Trimming removed 4 bases at V and 4 bases at J, with 15 bases between.

The receptor was isolated from a man in his late teens or twenties in good health. Some clones in this sample may be carry-over from other donors' samples. This sequence joins TRBV25-1 and TRBJ2-3, with D tentatively TRBD1 or TRBD2 (6 bases each). What was sequenced was naive CD8+ T cells from PBMCs. The CDR3 reads CASSAPAGEADTQYF. DNA of the CDR3: TGTGCCAGCAGTGCTCCGGCAGGGGAGGCAGATACGCAGTATTTT. Full variable domain (missing parts from reference TRBV25-1 and TRBJ2-3): EADIYQTPRYLVIGTGKKITLECSQTMGHDKMYWYQQDPGMELHLIHYSYGVNSTEKGDLSSESTVSRIRTEHFPLTLESARPSHTSQYLCASSAPAGEADTQYFGPGTRLTVL.